This entry lists 5 T cell receptor beta chains sequenced from one sample in a study of molecular identifiers for immune sequencing clone quantification. TCRdb passed the PCR reads through MiXCR, listing each CDR3 protein once. The sample contains about 640,000 distinct CDR3 sequences, 15% to 20% of which appear only once. Sequenced material: naive CD8+ T cells from blood, with Jurkat cell RNA spiked in. Stated subset: FACS-sorted CD8+CD4-CCR7+CD45RA+ naive T cells. These receptors were obtained from a human donor in good health. Some libraries in this study had Jurkat cell RNA spiked in.

V gene TRBV12-3 or TRBV12-4 combines with J gene TRBJ1-1; no reliable D call. V lost 5 bases and J 7 bases, leaving 14 bases between the germline ends. The length of the CDR3 is 13 residues. CDR3 sequence reads: CASSILRTDEAFF. DNA of the CDR3: TGTGCCAGCAGTATCCTTAGGACGGATGAAGCTTTCTTT.

This clonotype was counted many times. The chain has TRBV7-9 and TRBJ2-7; D is possibly TRBD1 (6 bases). With 4 bases removed from V and 3 bases from J, the gap between germline ends came to 16 bases. Germline V gene sequence: CDR1 SEHNR, CDR2 FQNEAQ (reference sequence). The CDR3 length is 15 residues. The CDR3 spells CASSSPLGAVYEQYF. The CDR3 coding sequence is TGTGCCAGCAGCTCCCCCTTGGGGGCAGTCTACGAGCAGTACTTC.

This clonotype was observed a handful of times. The CDR3: CASSHASRVNTEAFF. In DNA, the CDR3 is TGTGCCAGCAGCCACGCTTCCCGGGTGAACACTGAAGCTTTCTTT. The genes are TRBV3-1 and TRBJ1-1; the D is unclear. The CDR3 totals 15 residues. Per germline, CDR1 LGHDT and CDR2 YNNKEL (reference sequence). V lost 3 bases to trimming and J lost 0 bases, with 11 bases between them.

This clonotype has a count of ten or more. J is TRBJ2-7 and V is TRBV28, with TRBD2 matching 11 bases. Germline CDR1 MDHEN, CDR2 SYDVKM. This CDR3 comprises 15 residues. Trimming cost V 6 bases and J 0 bases; bases outside gene matches: 4. The CDR3 reads CASRSGTSGSYEQYF. The CDR3 nucleotides are TGTGCCAGCAGGTCCGGGACTAGCGGCTCCTACGAGCAGTACTTC.

Concerning this clonotype: A read error is possible here, since a much larger clone lies one base away. CDR3 in DNA: TGTGCCAGCAGTACCGTTCAGAAGGGGGCCATTCGGCCCCAGCATTTT. Residues: CASSTVQKGAIRPQHF. The chain recombines TRBV6-2 or TRBV6-3 with TRBJ1-5; 7 positions agree with TRBD1. The V and J ends lost 5 bases and 9 bases, in that order; junction bases with no gene match: 16. The CDR3 loop spans 16 amino acids. Germline values: CDR1 MNHEY, CDR2 SVGEGT.